Below, 18 T cell receptor beta chains from the same sample are listed, as sequenced in a study of pediatric ulcerative colitis. Sequencing used immunoSEQ multiplex PCR; TCRdb keeps in-frame clones, though not all of them. The repertoire includes under 45,000 clones, approximately 82% of them detected once, and around 23% sits in the top ten. Sequenced: blood. The receptors were sampled from a girl between 5 and 17 years old with moderate ulcerative colitis.

The chain combines TRBV6-5 with TRBJ1-3; tentatively, D is TRBD1 (5 bases). Germline V gene data show CDR1 as MNHEY and CDR2 as SVGAGI. The CDR3 contains 14 residues. Trimming stripped 7 bases from V and 10 bases from J, with 20 bases between. CDR3 sequence: CASMVGPPVLTIYF. The CDR3, as DNA: TGTGCCAGCATGGTGGGGCCACCCGTATTGACCATATATTTT.

The chain has TRBV6-6 and TRBJ2-7, with TRBD1 matching over 8 bases. The CDR3 is made up of 15 amino acids. J gave up 0 bases and V 6 bases, and 7 bases lay outside the gene matches. Germline V gene sequence: CDR1 MNHNY, CDR2 SVGAGI (reference sequence). The CDR3 protein is CASRPGQANSYEQYF. The DNA of the CDR3 is TGTGCCAGCAGACCGGGACAGGCGAACTCCTACGAGCAGTACTTC.

V is TRBV7-8 and J is TRBJ2-5, with D tentatively TRBD2 (6 bases). Germline V gene lookup returns CDR1 SGHVS and CDR2 FQNEAQ. There are 16 residues in the CDR3. V dropped 1 base and J dropped 4 bases, with 16 bases sitting between them. CDR3 protein: CASSLVGGMGTETQYF. The CDR3 DNA reads as TGTGCCAGCAGCTTAGTGGGCGGGATGGGGACAGAGACCCAGTACTTC.

This clone was counted only a few times. CDR3 loop: CASSSGDPLTEAFF. CDR3 sequence (DNA): TGTGCCAGCAGTTCCGGGGACCCTCTCACTGAAGCTTTCTTT. This rearrangement joins TRBV28 to TRBJ1-1; a possible D gene is TRBD1 (5 bases). Germline V gives CDR1 MDHEN, CDR2 SYDVKM. V was shortened by 4 bases and J by 4 bases, with 13 bases between the two germline ends. The CDR3 covers 14 residues.

This clone was found once. V is TRBV28 and J is TRBJ2-1, with TRBD1 matching over 8 bases. The CDR3 length is 14 residues. Germline CDR1 MDHEN, CDR2 SYDVKM. Unmatched junction bases numbered 2, after V lost 7 bases and J lost 0 bases. The CDR3 region has the DNA TGTGCCAGCATTGACAGGGGCTCCTACAATGAGCAGTTCTTC. Amino acids: CASIDRGSYNEQFF.

The chain uses TRBV7-9 and TRBJ1-1; D possibly corresponds to TRBD1 (6 bases). The germline gives CDR1 SEHNR, CDR2 FQNEAQ (reference sequence). This CDR3 has 16 amino acids. V gave up 5 bases and J gave up 3 bases, with 19 bases separating them. In nucleotides, the CDR3 is TGTGCCAGCAGCCCAAGGCTAGGGGGGTTCTACACTGAAGCTTTCTTT. Protein sequence: CASSPRLGGFYTEAFF. Variable domain in full (rest from reference TRBV7-9 and TRBJ1-1): DTGVSQNPRHKITKRGQNVTFRCDPISEHNRLYWYRQTLGQGPEFLTYFQNEAQLEKSRLLSDRFSAERPKGSFSTLEIQRTEQGDSAMYLCASSPRLGGFYTEAFFGQGTRLTVV.

The chain uses TRBV11-2 and TRBJ1-4, with D tentatively TRBD1 (5 bases). V shed 5 bases and J shed 4 bases, with 14 bases lying between them. Per germline, CDR1 SGHAT and CDR2 FQNNGV. This CDR3 has 15 amino acids. In DNA, the CDR3 is TGTGCCAGCAGCGGTTGGGGGGGTATTAATGAAAAACTGTTTTTT. It specifies CASSGWGGINEKLFF.

The gene calls are TRBV11-2 and TRBJ2-7, with D unclear. CDR1 and CDR2 (germline): SGHAT, FQNNGV. Between the trimmed V and J ends, which lost 0 bases and 3 bases, there was a span of 12 bases. The CDR3 sequence is 15 residues long. The CDR3 sequence: CASSLDRIRFYEQYF. In nucleotides, the CDR3 is TGTGCCAGCAGCTTAGATCGGATCAGATTCTACGAGCAGTACTTC. The full variable domain, with the rest looked up from reference TRBV11-2 and TRBJ2-7, is EAGVAQSPRYKIIEKRQSVAFWCNPISGHATLYWYQQILGQGPKLLIQFQNNGVVDDSQLPKDRFSAERLKGVDSTLKIQPAKLEDSAVYLCASSLDRIRFYEQYFGPGTRLTVT.

This chain uses TRBV28 with TRBJ1-1, with a possible D match to TRBD1 (6 bases). Germline CDR1 MDHEN, CDR2 SYDVKM. The CDR3 loop spans 16 amino acids. Between the trimmed V and J ends, which lost 6 bases and 1 base, there was a span of 18 bases. The CDR3 here is CASRPSGGRRNTEAFF. CDR3 coding DNA: TGTGCCAGCAGGCCGAGTGGGGGGCGGAGGAACACTGAAGCTTTCTTT.

The chain recombines TRBV6-1 with TRBJ2-1; 7 bases map to TRBD1. Trimming took 7 bases from V and 2 from J; bases not matched to a gene: 5. The CDR3 contains 14 residues. CDR1 and CDR2 from the germline V gene are MNHNS and SASEGT. This CDR3 reads CASKGQHPYNEQFF. The CDR3 DNA sequence: TGTGCCAGCAAGGGACAGCACCCCTACAATGAGCAGTTCTTC.

The rearrangement links TRBV6-4 to TRBJ2-3; D gene uncertain. The CDR3 covers 13 residues. Looked up from germline, CDR1 is MRHNA and CDR2 is SNTAGT. V was clipped by 5 bases and J by 0 bases, with 6 bases between them. CDR3 in amino acids: CASSQASTDTQYF. The CDR3 nucleotides are TGTGCCAGCAGTCAGGCTAGCACAGATACGCAGTATTTT.

The table lists this clone with a few counts. This sequence joins TRBV29-1 and TRBJ2-2; D unresolved. The CDR3 sequence is 13 residues long. V lost 8 bases to trimming and J lost 1 base, with 11 bases between them. CDR1 is SQVTM, CDR2 ANQGSEA, per germline. The CDR3 DNA sequence: TGCAGCACCCAGCATCGGAACACCGGGGAGCTGTTTTTT. Encoded protein: CSTQHRNTGELFF.

The V gene is TRBV7-9, the J gene TRBJ2-2; D remains ambiguous. CDR1 SEHNR and CDR2 FQNEAQ come from the germline V gene (reference sequence). This CDR3 contains 14 residues. Trimming shortened V by 1 base and J by 5 bases, and 8 bases separated the two germline ends. CDR3 nucleotide sequence: TGTGCCAGCAGCTTAGTACAGACGACCGGGGAGCTGTTTTTT. Its protein is CASSLVQTTGELFF.

V and J are TRBV5-6 and TRBJ2-7, with 9 bases fitting TRBD1. Unmatched junction bases numbered 13, after V lost 5 bases and J lost 7 bases. CDR1 is SGHDT and CDR2 is YYEEEE in the germline V gene. The CDR3 is 15 amino acids. The chain's CDR3 is CASRGERDRAFEQYF. The DNA for the CDR3 is TGTGCCAGCAGAGGCGAGCGGGACAGGGCGTTTGAGCAGTACTTC.

The chain couples TRBV4-1 to TRBJ2-1; 7 nucleotides line up with TRBD2. Trimming took 4 bases from V and 8 from J; bases not matched to a gene: 14. The CDR3 consists of 16 residues. CDR1 is MGHRA and CDR2 is YSYEKL in the germline V gene. The CDR3 region has the DNA TGCGCCAGCAGCCTAGAAGGGCGGGAGTTTTGGGATGAGCAGTTCTTC. Translating gives CASSLEGREFWDEQFF.

The chain couples TRBV19 to TRBJ1-2, with D maybe TRBD1 (5 bases). Trimming took 6 bases from V and 3 from J, leaving 17 bases between them. The germline gives CDR1 LNHDA, CDR2 SQIVND (reference sequence). This CDR3 has 15 residues. Here the CDR3 DNA reads TGTGCCAGTAGCCTCTCTGGGGGTGCGGACTATGGCTACACCTTC. Amino acids: CASSLSGGADYGYTF.

V and J are TRBV7-6 and TRBJ2-2; possibly TRBD1 for D (6 bases). CDR1 and CDR2 from the germline V gene are SGHVS and FNYEAQ. CDR3 size: 16 residues. With 0 bases removed from V and 4 bases from J, the gap between germline ends came to 12 bases. In DNA form, the CDR3 reads TGTGCCAGCAGCTTAGCGTCCGGACAGATCACCGGGGAGCTGTTTTTT. This codes for CASSLASGQITGELFF.

The rearrangement uses TRBV6-6 and TRBJ1-5; maybe TRBD1 (5 bases). Trimming shortened V by 6 bases and J by 6 bases, and 18 bases separated the two germline ends. The CDR3 is 15 amino acids. Germline V gene sequence: CDR1 MNHNY, CDR2 SVGAGI (reference sequence). The DNA for the CDR3 is TGTGCCAGCAGCTCCACGGGGGTTTCAGGTCAGCCCCAGCATTTT. Its translation is CASSSTGVSGQPQHF.